This T cell receptor beta chain was recovered during a study of identical twins. Findings of the study overall: Cross-sectional statistical analysis was relied on for the conclusions, without the same donors being followed. Memory repertoires showed no such pattern, whereas abundant cord blood beta clonotypes carried fewer insertions. Models predicted less out-of-frame TCR alpha sharing in monozygotic twins than was found. Twin pairs had excess sharing that was weaker in beta out-of-frame sequences.

Ten or more counts support this clonotype. Its antigen is as yet unknown. The germline CDR1 and CDR2 sequences are SGHVS and FQNEAQ. The CDR3 contains 13 residues. V was shortened by 6 bases and J by 5 bases, with 13 bases between the two germline ends. TCRdb reprocessed the 5' RACE reads with MiXCR, giving one entry per CDR3 protein. This sample has about 210,000 distinct CDR3 sequences, with 9.4% found just once. Sequencing used memory (CD45RO+) T cells sorted from blood. This clonotype was obtained from a woman under 30 in good health. The chain carries TRBV7-8 and TRBJ2-5, with no clear D. This CDR3 reads CASSQGFRETQYF. CDR3 DNA sequence: TGTGCCAGCAGTCAAGGGTTCCGGGAGACCCAGTACTTC.